Here is one T cell receptor beta chain with its context. As yet, its antigen is unknown. This entry comes from a study of T cell repertoires in cytomegalovirus infection. Study overall: Recently identified HLA-C-restricted CMV epitopes were used, and well-studied HLA-B-restricted CMV epitopes were used as well. Based on public TCR beta signatures, there were indications of CMV infection and of a matching HLA type. Study observations and caveats: Within the response measured ex vivo, HLA-C-restricted CMV-specific TCR beta clonotypes were dominant. The study identified carriers of CMV plus the relevant HLA from cumulative public TCR beta family frequency.

TCRdb processed the reads anew with MiXCR; each CDR3 protein has one entry. Here the sample spans roughly 860,000 distinct CDR3 sequences, roughly 33% being singletons. Trimming took 3 bases from V and 14 from J, leaving 10 bases between them. The germline V gene has CDR1 SQVTM and CDR2 ANQGSEA. The CDR3 extends over 9 amino acids. The sequence was obtained from a human donor in good health (CMV status not recorded). Some clones in this sample may be carry-over from other donors' samples. This sequence joins TRBV29-1 and TRBJ1-1, with D uncertain. The starting material was cultured CD8+ T cells from PBMCs, obtained from culture after CMV antigen stimulation. The CDR3 DNA reads as TGCAGCGTTGACGACGTCCCCTTCTTT. Its protein product is CSVDDVPFF.